This T cell receptor beta chain comes out of a study of shared clonotypes between healthy human individuals. Concerning this clone: The antigen remains unidentified.

Sequenced by immunoSEQ multiplex PCR; TCRdb stores in-frame clones only, minus some. The data show approximately 2,300,000 clones, under 95% seen once. The study, taken as a whole, reports: With several donors compared, approximately 5% of naive CD4 clonotypes were shared.

This CDR3 contains 14 residues. V lost 4 bases to trimming and J lost 1 base; unmatched junction nucleotides: 2. Per germline, CDR1 SEHNR and CDR2 FQNEAQ (reference sequence). V is TRBV7-9 and J is TRBJ1-1; TRBD1 matches at 8 bases. The TCR comes from a man aged 18-30 years in good health. Some clones in this sample may be carry-over from other donors' samples. The material sequenced was naive CD4+ T cells from PBMCs. Subset specified: CD45RA+ positively selected. The CDR3 here is CASSYGQGNTEAFF. The CDR3 DNA reads as TGTGCCAGCAGCTATGGACAGGGGAACACTGAAGCTTTCTTT.